These 14 T cell receptor beta chains came from one sample sequenced in a study of T cell changes during pregnancy in multiple sclerosis. Sequenced by immunoSEQ multiplex PCR; TCRdb stores in-frame clones only, minus some. The data hold approximately 40,000 clones, with 92% observed a single time. The source material was CD8+ T cells from peripheral blood mononuclear cells, sampled in the third trimester of pregnancy. All receptors derive from a female donor with multiple sclerosis, enrolled in a pregnancy study.

This clone was detected only once. This chain uses TRBV19 with TRBJ2-5; 11 bases agree with TRBD2. Germline values: CDR1 LNHDA, CDR2 SQIVND (reference sequence). V was clipped by 4 bases and J by 5 bases; unmatched bases: 9. This CDR3 region has 16 residues. This CDR3 is CASSTDGLAGPETQYF. DNA for the CDR3: TGTGCCAGTAGTACAGACGGACTAGCGGGTCCCGAGACCCAGTACTTC.

In this sample, this clone turned up a few times. This chain links TRBV5-1 with TRBJ1-1; TRBD1 aligns across 11 bases. This CDR3 spans 15 amino acids. After removal of 4 bases from V and 1 base from J, the junction contained 3 bases not matched to a gene. Germline CDR1 reads SGHRS; CDR2 reads YFSETQ. CDR3 loop: CASSGQGATNTEAFF. The CDR3 bases are TGCGCCAGCAGCGGACAGGGGGCTACGAACACTGAAGCTTTCTTT.

The rearrangement joins TRBV27 to TRBJ2-7, with 8 bases matching TRBD1. V lost 4 bases, J lost 0 bases, and 5 bases stayed unmatched. Germline assignment: CDR1 MNHEY and CDR2 SMNVEV (reference sequence). The CDR3 is made up of 15 amino acids. The CDR3 DNA is TGTGCCAGCAGTTCCTCAGGACAGGGCTCCTACGAGCAGTACTTC. Its protein is CASSSSGQGSYEQYF.

The chain joins TRBV29-1 to TRBJ2-7, with 8 nucleotides matching TRBD2. Germline V gives CDR1 SQVTM, CDR2 ANQGSEA. V gave up 4 bases and J gave up 5 bases; unmatched junction bases: 7. The CDR3 has 13 amino acids. The CDR3, as DNA: TGCAGCGTTGTGTTTAGCGGGATCCACGAGCAGTACTTC. This encodes CSVVFSGIHEQYF.

Notes on this clone: The same CDR3 can be traced to other DNA sequences in this sample. The chain joins TRBV5-4 to TRBJ2-7; D is ambiguous. The germline V gene has CDR1 SGHNT and CDR2 YYREEE (reference sequence). The germline V and J ends were trimmed by 5 bases and 3 bases, with 6 bases remaining between them. The CDR3 covers 11 residues. The DNA of the CDR3 is TGTGCCAGCAGTTCTAGCTACGAGCAGTACTTC. It codes for CASSSSYEQYF.

The chain employs TRBV19 and TRBJ2-6; D might be TRBD1 (6 bases). There are 15 residues in the CDR3. V lost 10 bases and J lost 1, with 14 bases in between. From germline, CDR1 is LNHDA and CDR2 SQIVND (reference sequence). The CDR3 protein is CATQGLGSGANVLTF. In DNA, the CDR3 is TGTGCCACGCAGGGGTTAGGGTCTGGGGCCAACGTCCTGACTTTC.

This chain uses TRBV7-2 with TRBJ2-5; TRBD1 matches at 9 bases. This CDR3 is 14 amino acids long. Germline V gives CDR1 SGHTA, CDR2 FQGNSA. The V gene end was trimmed by 8 bases and the J gene end by 3 bases; junction bases not matched to a gene: 7. CDR3 in amino acids: CASQTGTGKETQYF. The CDR3 nucleotides are TGTGCCAGCCAAACCGGGACAGGGAAAGAGACCCAGTACTTC.

The chain couples TRBV6-6 to TRBJ1-1; 7 bases are a match to TRBD1. Germline CDR1 and CDR2: MNHNY and SVGAGI (reference sequence). V was pared by 4 bases and J by 3 bases, with 5 bases of the junction left unmatched. This CDR3 comprises 14 residues. The CDR3 spells CASSLQGFDTEAFF. CDR3 coding DNA: TGTGCCAGCAGTTTACAGGGGTTCGACACTGAAGCTTTCTTT.

In regard to this clone: Other DNA sequences in this sample translate to the same CDR3. The chain combines TRBV5-1 with TRBJ2-7, with 8 bases fitting TRBD2. J lost 2 bases, V lost 3 bases, and 4 bases had no gene match. Germline-derived CDR1 and CDR2 are SGHRS and YFSETQ. CDR3 size: 14 residues. CDR3 DNA sequence: TGCGCCAGCAGCTGGGGACTAGGGCCCTACGAGCAGTACTTC. It encodes CASSWGLGPYEQYF.

The CDR3 here is CASSLYPSYNEQFF. CDR3 bases: TGTGCCAGCAGTCTCTATCCCTCCTACAATGAGCAGTTCTTC. The rearrangement uses TRBV6-6 and TRBJ2-1; no clear D. V was shortened by 5 bases and J by 0 bases, with 8 bases between the two germline ends. The germline V gene has CDR1 MNHNY and CDR2 SVGAGI (reference sequence). The CDR3 runs 14 residues.

The chain uses TRBV19 and TRBJ2-5; 10 nucleotides line up with TRBD1. The J call could be wrong; TRBJ2-7 is a better fit for the DNA end. Germline CDR1 and CDR2: LNHDA and SQIVND (reference sequence). The CDR3 consists of 14 residues. DNA for the CDR3: TGTGCCAGTAGTGTGGGACAGGGGCTCTACGAGCAGTACTTC. This codes for CASSVGQGLYEQYF.

The V call is TRBV28, the J call TRBJ2-1, with TRBD2 matching 7 bases. This CDR3 has 14 residues. In germline, CDR1 is MDHEN, CDR2 SYDVKM. V lost 10 bases, J lost 3 bases, and 9 bases stayed unmatched. CDR3 sequence: CAIRSGRLYNEQFF. CDR3 sequence (DNA): TGTGCCATCCGTAGCGGGCGCCTCTACAATGAGCAGTTCTTC.

V usage is TRBV7-3 and J usage is TRBJ1-1; 9 nucleotides line up with TRBD1. With 3 bases clipped from V and 1 base from J, the junction kept 3 bases outside the gene matches. The CDR3 loop spans 15 amino acids. The germline gives CDR1 SGHTA, CDR2 FQGTGA. The CDR3 coding sequence is TGTGCCAGCAGCTTGTCGGGACAGGGGAACACTGAAGCTTTCTTT. This codes for CASSLSGQGNTEAFF.

The chain recombines TRBV21-1 with TRBJ1-2; TRBD1 is the table's D call, not checked against the DNA. TRBV21-1 is annotated as a pseudogene. The CDR3 extends over 15 amino acids. In nucleotides, the CDR3 is TGTGCCAGCAGCAAAGAAGAAGGGGGCGCCTATGGCTACACCTTC. It translates to CASSKEEGGAYGYTF.